The TCR beta chain under discussion was sequenced for a study of cytomegalovirus exposure and HLA in healthy donors. V was clipped by 6 bases and J by 3 bases, with 10 bases between them. CDR1 and CDR2 from the germline V gene are MDHEN and SYDVKM. This CDR3 is 13 amino acids long. Primers for the PCR totalled 60 Vbeta and 13 Jbeta. The data were produced by immunoSEQ multiplex PCR, yet TCRdb's version contains in-frame clones alone and is incomplete. The table has 140,000 to 150,000 clones, about 70% seen once. What was sequenced was PBMCs. This receptor was taken from an older woman in good health and CMV-seropositive. This rearrangement joins TRBV28 to TRBJ2-3; maybe TRBD1 (5 bases). The CDR3 reads CASRGPATDTQYF. The CDR3 nucleotides read TGTGCCAGCAGGGGGCCCGCGACAGATACGCAGTATTTT.